This TCR beta chain was retrieved from a study of T cell responses to AZD1222 COVID-19 vaccine. The V and J ends lost 3 bases and 11 bases respectively, with 11 bases between them. The CDR3 is 11 amino acids. Looked up from germline, CDR1 is SGDLS and CDR2 is YYNGEE. The study, taken as a whole, reports: Repertoires were collected only later (after the peak T cell response had occurred). A reported finding is that nearly half of spike-specific TCRs target unmutated variant regions. Mapped onto spike, vaccine-associated CD4 TCRs spanned it and were dominant at 160-218 and 743-854. Donor demographics were predominantly white British with a female majority; clonal diversity may be underestimated.

Data came from immunoSEQ multiplex PCR; TCRdb stores just in-frame clones and leaves some out. In the table there are fewer than 130,000 clones, approximately 90% of which are singletons. Regarding this clone: Its antigen is not known.

The TCR originated in an adult in good health. Sequenced material: peripheral blood, taken on day 0 of AZD1222 vaccination. The chain carries TRBV9 and TRBJ1-1; unclear D gene. CDR3 protein: CASSATILAFF. CDR3 DNA: TGTGCCAGCAGCGCCACAATTTTGGCTTTCTTT. Combining the CDR3 with reference TRBV9 and TRBJ1-1 gives the whole variable domain DSGVTQTPKHLITATGQRVTLRCSPRSGDLSVYWYQQSLDQGLQFLIQYYNGEERAKGNILERFSAQQFPDLHSELNLSSLELGDSALYFCASSATILAFFGQGTRLTVV.